These 2 T cell receptor beta chains share one sample of origin, sequenced in a study of blood T cell repertoires in COVID-19. Method: immunoSEQ multiplex PCR; TCRdb's copy keeps in-frame clones and lacks some. The data hold 65,000 or so clones, with around 87% observed a single time. The source material was peripheral blood. Source of these receptors: a human donor with acute or convalescent COVID-19. The donor label of this sample is uncertain.

Only one count was recorded for this clone. V usage is TRBV6-2 or TRBV6-3 and J usage is TRBJ1-2, with 7 nucleotides matching TRBD1. V lost 2 bases and J lost 7; bases outside the gene matches: 13. The CDR3 totals 16 residues. Looked up from germline, CDR1 is MNHEY and CDR2 is SVGEGT. DNA of the CDR3: TGTGCCAGCAGTTACGCGACAACGACAGGGAGAGGTGGCTACACCTTC. This codes for CASSYATTTGRGGYTF.

The rearrangement uses TRBV28 and TRBJ1-2; unclear D gene. The CDR3 covers 12 residues. With 5 bases removed from V and 8 bases from J, the gap between germline ends came to 12 bases. CDR1 MDHEN and CDR2 SYDVKM come from the germline V gene. This CDR3 is CASSINSRGYTF. CDR3 bases: TGTGCCAGCAGTATAAATTCGAGGGGCTACACCTTC.